This TCR beta chain is from a study of cytomegalovirus exposure and HLA in healthy donors (dated by TCRdb to 2016 to 2017). For the study in its entirety: An earlier analysis of around 600 of the donors reported approximately 300 Gb of sequence data and 100 million to 130 million unique TCR beta sequences from some 180 million T cells. Roughly 300 gigabases of sequencing data and around 87 million unique TCR sequences were included in an early release covering about 700 HLA-typed donors. Among the 398 genotyped donors, 81% belonged to the genetic ancestry cluster associated with self-reported Caucasian donors. The aim of the study was to test whether cataloging public T cell receptors could identify signatures of past pathogen exposure. The study used immunosequencing to profile the T cell repertoires of 670 or so subjects and linked those repertoires to cytomegalovirus serostatus. A separate validation cohort of 100 to 150 different subjects was used in addition to the roughly 670-subject first cohort. The study combined high-throughput TCR immunosequencing, statistical association of individual TCRs with disease status, and machine learning to predict cytomegalovirus infection status. A later analysis re-examined previously published TCR beta repertoires from roughly 720 donors and added high-resolution HLA genotyping to investigate patterns of TCR occurrence. Rather than using new phenotypic data, the later analysis identified candidate immune exposures from TCR beta sequences and from how often those sequences occurred across donors. An earlier analysis of fewer than 700 of the donors applied high-throughput TCR beta sequencing to assess whether each TCR beta V gene segment acted as functional or pseudogenic. Donor age, sex, ethnicity and CMV serostatus were compiled alongside the repertoire data. A later genetic analysis took genome-wide SNP genotypes for about 55% of the 666 donors and used that subset as a discovery cohort. All discovery cohort repertoires had been generated on a single sequencing platform. Both class I and class II loci were covered by HLA typing, at four-digit resolution. Typing coverage varied by locus: roughly 620-640 donors for A, B, C, DRB1 and DQB1; roughly 510 for DQA1; 606 for DPA1; approximately 470 for DPB1. A handful of DR-DQ haplotypes were handled as single units for association and clustering because linkage in the cohort was strong. Among 300 to 450 genotyped donors of the cohort, an average of around 240,000 unique TCR beta nucleotide sequences were sequenced per donor, roughly a sixth of them non-productive. General study outcomes and caveats: The study listed 150 to 200 TCR beta chains as associated with cytomegalovirus. Some IMGT-functional V segments, including TRBV6-2 and TRBV6-3, could not be told apart with the 87-base-pair reads, so those segments were excluded. According to a later analysis, TCR association rates differed among HLA loci, with DRB1 alleles showing the most associated TCRs and HLA-C alleles showing the fewest. Only TCR beta chains were sequenced in this cohort, and the absence of alpha or paired-chain data limited detectable features. A further reported finding was that TCR beta sequences accurately predicted the HLA-A and HLA-B alleles for most subjects in the first cohort. A later analysis found that most CMV-associated TCR beta chains appeared HLA-restricted, with HLA associations seemingly driven largely by CMV exposure. The sequencing pipeline was judged likely to have produced a cluster of highly shared sequence variants as a technical artifact. A later analysis found that HLA-associated TCR beta chains were more clonally expanded and had lower generation probabilities than equally common non-associated chains. Sequencing depth was assumed to be roughly uniform across donors in the presence/absence analyses, though that assumption may not hold. According to a later analysis, parvovirus B19, influenza, CMV and Epstein-Barr virus appeared linked to several top co-occurrence clusters. Because HLA typing was missing for some donors at each locus, association tests included only the typed subset. In vitro tests confirmed that a few of the cytomegalovirus-associated TCR beta chains recognize cytomegalovirus antigens. V-gene and J-gene trimming of TCR beta chains was associated with a missense DCLRE1C variant in a later genetic analysis, and the association was replicated in an independent cohort. Some 16 rarely observed V segments, including chromosome 9 orphons, were excluded from the earlier analysis of about 500 of the donors because counts were too low. Across donors, most TCR sequences were observed very rarely, whereas some public TCRs were present in many individuals. Cytomegalovirus status was reported to be diagnosed by the classifier with high specificity and sensitivity in both the original and validation cohorts. The authors suggested that the approach could potentially be generalized to other disease states and immunological phenotypes. In an earlier analysis of fewer than 750 of the donors, most TCR beta V segments were observed in productive rearrangements about 90% or about 30% of the time, broadly matching IMGT annotations. In a later genetic analysis, fewer N-insertions in productive TCRs were reported among donors in an Asian-associated ancestry cluster than the roughly 700-donor mean. At a false discovery rate of 0.05, a later analysis linked under 20,000 TCR beta sequences to specific HLA alleles. Linkage disequilibrium might explain the correlated functional status among segregating V segments, but an unknown experimental factor could not be ruled out. Immune exposure information for the cohort was limited to CMV serostatus. When HLA alleles, especially DR and DQ, strongly co-occurred, TCR associations were difficult to assign to individual alleles.

V loses 6 bases at its end and J loses 4 bases; junction bases beyond the gene matches: 1. From the cysteine up to the phenylalanine, the CDR3 has a length of 11 residues. Only the CDR3 DNA stays, 33 bases, in frame from base 1. The germline V gene yields SQVTM for CDR1 and ANQGSEA for CDR2. A word on this clone: No cognate antigen has been identified for it. Other DNA sequences in the same sample also yield this CDR3.

The cohort comprised more than 550 healthy bone marrow donors. Cohort members were all nominally healthy when sampled, although unrecorded immune exposures were likely present. The donor was CMV seropositive and was included in the group of 289 seropositive cohort members. A peripheral blood sample was collected from each donor, and TCR beta sequencing was performed on peripheral blood mononuclear cells. The Qiagen DNeasy Blood Extraction Kit was used to extract genomic DNA from the blood cell samples. Libraries came from the immunoSEQ multiplex PCR assay. For the multiplex PCR, a mixture combining 60 forward primers for TCR Vbeta segments and 13 reverse primers for TCR Jbeta segments was used. The CDR3 region of rearranged TCR beta genes was amplified from genomic DNA with a multiplex PCR assay. On the Illumina HiSeq System, the amplified TCR beta libraries were sequenced as 87-base-pair reads. Per the original workflow: A later analysis counted some 80 million unique TCR beta chains across the 550 to 700 repertoires, and some 12 million of these chains were shared by at least two donors. To remove PCR and sequencing errors, raw reads were error-corrected and collapsed into unique sequences using a nearest-neighbor algorithm that merged closely related sequences. CDR3 sequences were aligned to IMGT reference sequences to assign V, D and J gene segments. For a sequence to be retained, at least a six-nucleotide match to both a V gene segment and a J gene segment was required. Rearrangements were called productive when the CDR3 lacked stop codons and stayed in frame with V and J; all others were non-productive. Following IMGT convention, CDR3 was defined as the stretch from the second conserved V-encoded cysteine up to the conserved J-encoded phenylalanine. The earlier analysis of about 530 of the donors excluded any sequence lacking an unambiguous match to a single V gene segment. In an earlier analysis of several hundred of the donors, V segments were called functional above 56.7% productive rearrangements and were called segregating when the between-donor standard deviation exceeded 5%. A statistical classification framework was developed to diagnose cytomegalovirus status using the catalog of TCR beta chain sequences. A later analysis assigned V and J genes by comparing TCR nucleotide sequences with IMGT/GENE-DB human TR gene sequences. Using the TCRdist pipeline, a later analysis assigned CDR3 sequences along with most-parsimonious VDJ recombination scenarios. In a later analysis, each TCR beta chain was defined by its CDR3 amino acid sequence together with its V-gene family, and reads lacking a unique V-gene family were excluded. As a way to deal with suspected cross-contamination and a sequencing artifact, a later analysis dropped nearly 600 nucleotide sequences that were highly shared and had low generation probability. In a later analysis, a clonal expansion index for each public chain was calculated from normalized within-repertoire ranks of inferred template counts. A later analysis computed generation probabilities with a VDJ recombination model fitted to out-of-frame rearrangements, and checked the results against IGoR. In a later analysis, hypergeometric tests were used to score TCR-TCR, TCR-HLA and TCR-CMV co-occurrence, with a repertoire-size bias correction applied to TCR pairs. False discovery rates were estimated in a later analysis by permuting HLA or CMV assignments 20 times. In a later analysis, co-occurring TCRs were grouped using DBSCAN, and TCRdist sequence similarity was added for clustering within HLA-allele-positive subsets. Repertoires with fewer than 30,000 or more than 120,000 public chains, plus five repertoires with anomalous nucleotide sharing, were excluded from co-occurrence clustering. Imported from immuneACCESS, the table was reduced by TCRdb to in-frame sequences with V and J called. These copies leave out some clones; in studies compared against another copy, an unresolved V gene accounts for under half, and the cause of the remainder is not known. V and J calls and clone size are as listed in that table; D and trimming were resolved from the DNA. The sample's table lists a count of approximately 52,000 clones. Roughly 8.8% of the sample belongs to the ten largest clones.

Here the chain combines TRBV29-1 and TRBJ1-1, with 8 middle bases fitting TRBD1. The TCR sequence derives from a man in his fifties or sixties in good health and CMV-seropositive. The sequencing input was PBMCs. CDR3 loop: CSVGQGTEAFF. The DNA sequence is given as TGCAGCGTCGGACAGGGCACTGAAGCTTTCTTT.